This T cell receptor (beta chain) was captured by sequencing in a study of PD-L1 blockade in urothelial cancer. Study overall: Patients began atezolizumab, 1,200 mg intravenously every 3 weeks, in the mid-2010s. Males with bladder-origin urothelial cancer constituted about 90% of the roughly 30 patients.

Sequencing was performed with immunoSEQ multiplex PCR; in TCRdb, only in-frame clones are kept and a portion is missing. The data show more than 90,000 clones, with around 90% seen just once and around 4% held by the top ten. Study observations and caveats: By 3 weeks, tumor-associated blood clones had expanded more in durable-benefit patients.

The CDR3 spans 17 residues. The trim removed 1 base at V and 1 base at J, leaving 5 bases unmatched. Germline loops: CDR1 SGHDT, CDR2 YYEEEE. A word on this clone: The antigen is undetermined.

Specified time point: peripheral blood 6 weeks after treatment start. Patients' urothelial carcinoma was locally advanced or metastatic. The TCR originated in a man in his 60s with urothelial cancer. The material was PBMCs, obtained around atezolizumab (anti-PD-L1) treatment. The chain couples TRBV5-6 to TRBJ2-2, with 9 bases matching TRBD2. CDR3 sequence (DNA): TGTGCCAGCAGCTTGCCTAGCGGGGACCTGAACACCGGGGAGCTGTTTTTT. As protein: CASSLPSGDLNTGELFF.